This passage covers 5 T cell receptor beta chains from one sample sequenced in a study of CD8 T cells in ankylosing spondylitis. TCRdb redid the calling of the 5' RACE reads with MiXCR, one entry per CDR3 protein. The profile covers some 130,000 distinct CDR3 sequences, with more than 5.5% appearing a single time and 9.5% to 15% taken by the ten largest. The sequencing input was blood, either unsorted or a sorted T cell fraction (not recorded which). Receptor source: a female donor with ankylosing spondylitis or in good health (not recorded which).

This clonotype was detected ten times or more. This sequence joins TRBV4-2 and TRBJ1-1; no reliable D call. V lost 3 bases to trimming and J lost 5 bases, with 16 bases between them. CDR1 and CDR2 from the germline V gene are LGHNA and YNFKEQ. The CDR3 is 15 residues long. Here the CDR3 reads CASSHDITPLTEAFF. DNA for the CDR3: TGTGCCAGCAGCCATGACATTACCCCATTAACTGAAGCTTTCTTT.

Many counts were recorded for this clonotype. The V gene is TRBV7-2, the J gene TRBJ1-2; 10 nucleotides line up with TRBD1. The ends lost 5 bases at V and 8 bases at J; junction bases unmatched: 8. Germline V gene sequence: CDR1 SGHTA, CDR2 FQGNSA. This CDR3 spans 14 amino acids. For the CDR3, the DNA is TGTGCCAGCAGCCCGACAAGGACAGGGGGAGGCTACACCTTC. Amino acids: CASSPTRTGGGYTF.

DNA for the CDR3: TGTGCCAGCAGCCTTGGAGGGGGGTTTGGCAGCACAGATACGCAGTATTTT. Its protein product is CASSLGGGFGSTDTQYF. V and J are TRBV7-2 and TRBJ2-3; either TRBD1 or TRBD2 may fit D (6 bases each). CDR3 size: 17 residues. Trimming took 5 bases from V and 0 from J, leaving 18 bases between them. Germline assignment: CDR1 SGHTA and CDR2 FQGNSA.

This sequence joins TRBV10-3 and TRBJ1-2; unclear D gene. CDR1 is ENHRY and CDR2 is SYGVKD in the germline V gene. CDR3 length equals 14 residues. The V end was cut by 0 bases, the J end by 5 bases, with 10 bases between. The CDR3 is CAISESEGSYGYTF. The CDR3 DNA follows: TGTGCCATCAGTGAGTCGGAGGGTTCGTATGGCTACACCTTC.

This clonotype was seen many times. The chain carries TRBV2 and TRBJ2-7; no reliable D call. CDR1 is SNHLY and CDR2 is FYNNEI in the germline V gene. The CDR3 length is 14 residues. Trimming removed 7 bases at V and 2 bases at J, with 15 bases between. The DNA of the CDR3 is TGTGCCAGCAAGCTAAATGGTCTGGCCTACGAGCAGTACTTC. This encodes CASKLNGLAYEQYF.